The 11 T cell receptor beta chains below come from one sample, sequenced in a study of vaccination and CD4 T cells after COVID-19 (dated by TCRdb to 2021 to 2024). The library was produced with PCR. Sequencing used an Illumina iSeq 100. DNA from cultured CD4+ T cells underwent TCR sequencing with the Oncomine TCR Beta short-read assay at the Johns Hopkins FTIC core. Genomic DNA was extracted from the cultured CD4+ T cells with the QIAamp micro DNA kit. TCRdb applied fastp at Q25 and MiXCR to the public reads, then kept only in-frame beta chains. A single entry per CDR3 protein holds the most common genes and DNA from its merged rows. Counted in this sample were roughly 10,000 distinct CDR3 sequences; around 37% of them appeared once. In total, the top ten clones hold about 14% of the sample. This sample's treatment or condition label indicates: approximately nine-day PBMC culture with coronavirus spike peptide pools or control peptides (ViraFEST assay). CD4+ T cells from unexposed donors were collected before the COVID-19 pandemic (2011-2018).

Antigens for these TCRs are unknown. The sequenced material came from CD4+ T cells from blood, cultured in vitro. These receptor sequences come from a human donor in good health.

The rearrangement uses TRBV2 and TRBJ2-5, with D perhaps given as TRBD1 or TRBD2 (5 bases each). CDR1 and CDR2 from the germline V gene are SNHLY and FYNNEI. V was trimmed by 4 bases and J by 2 bases, leaving 14 bases between them. The CDR3 runs 15 residues. CDR3 residues: CASSGGSRVQETQYF. The DNA of the CDR3 is TGTGCCAGCAGTGGGGGGTCCAGGGTACAAGAGACCCAGTACTTC. The complete variable domain, with remaining parts taken from reference TRBV2 and TRBJ2-5, reads EPEVTQTPSHQVTQMGQEVILRCVPISNHLYFYWYRQILGQKVEFLVSFYNNEISEKSEIFDDQFSVERPDGSNFTLKIRSTKLEDSAMYFCASSGGSRVQETQYFGPGTRLLVL.

The chain has TRBV30 and TRBJ1-5; possible D gene TRBD1, 5 bases. Trimming cost V 5 bases and J 6 bases, with 17 bases left between them. The germline CDR1 and CDR2 sequences are GTSNPN and SVGIG (reference sequence). The CDR3 loop spans 14 amino acids. CDR3 nucleotides: TGTGCCTGGGGGGCTACAGGCAGGGCTCAGCCCCAGCATTTT. This codes for CAWGATGRAQPQHF.

This clonotype has only one observation. This chain connects TRBV5-4 to TRBJ2-3; 11 nucleotides line up with TRBD2. This CDR3 comprises 15 residues. The germline CDR1 and CDR2 sequences are SGHNT and YYREEE (reference sequence). V shed 4 bases, J shed 0 bases, and the junction held 1 base outside the gene matches. The CDR3: CASSRTSGSTDTQYF. DNA for the CDR3: TGTGCCAGCAGCCGGACTAGCGGGAGCACAGATACGCAGTATTTT.

This clonotype is judged medium-sized (0.01 to 0.1%). The chain carries TRBV15 and TRBJ1-2, with D possibly being TRBD1 (5 bases). With 2 bases removed from V and 3 bases from J, the gap between germline ends came to 16 bases. The CDR3 loop spans 16 amino acids. The germline V gene encodes CDR1 LNHNV and CDR2 YYDKDF (reference sequence). The chain's CDR3 is CATSRRLGRGDYGYTF. DNA for the CDR3: TGTGCCACCAGCAGACGCCTAGGGCGGGGGGACTATGGCTACACCTTC.

The rearrangement links TRBV18 to TRBJ2-5, with D unclear. V dropped 6 bases and J dropped 2 bases, with 7 bases sitting between them. The CDR3 has 12 residues. From germline, CDR1 is KGHSH and CDR2 LQKENI. CDR3 region: CASSTVQETQYF. DNA of the CDR3: TGTGCCAGCTCGACGGTACAAGAGACCCAGTACTTC.

The chain joins TRBV5-5 to TRBJ1-1; D call uncertain. CDR1 SGHKS and CDR2 YYEKEE come from the germline V gene (reference sequence). V shed 2 bases and J shed 0 bases, with 11 bases lying between them. This CDR3 has 15 residues. The CDR3 protein is CASSFGGVMNTEAFF. The CDR3 bases are TGTGCCAGCAGCTTCGGTGGAGTCATGAACACTGAAGCTTTCTTT.

The sample holds a few counts of this clonotype. This rearrangement joins TRBV6-1 to TRBJ2-2, with 15 bases matching TRBD2. This CDR3 contains 17 residues. Germline CDR1 and CDR2: MNHNS and SASEGT. V shed 7 bases and J 1 base; nucleotides not matched to a gene: 4. Written as DNA, the CDR3 is TGTGCCAGCACCTCGGGACTAGCGGGAGGGAACACCGGGGAGCTGTTTTTT. This sequence encodes CASTSGLAGGNTGELFF.

The gene calls are TRBV30 and TRBJ2-7; TRBD2 might be the D (5 bases). The ends were cut back, 5 bases at V and 3 bases at J, with 17 bases in the middle. CDR1 GTSNPN and CDR2 SVGIG come from the germline V gene (reference sequence). This CDR3 comprises 14 residues. The CDR3 region has the DNA TGTGCCTGGGAGGGTAGCCCGACCCACTACGAGCAGTACTTC. It translates to CAWEGSPTHYEQYF.

This clonotype was seen only once. The CDR3 DNA reads TGTGCCAGCTCACCAGAGGGAATCCATAATTCACCCCTCCACTTT. The encoded protein is CASSPEGIHNSPLHF. The chain couples TRBV18 to TRBJ1-6, with unresolved D. This CDR3 has 15 residues. Between the trimmed V and J ends, which lost 2 bases and 5 bases, there was a span of 10 bases. Germline loops: CDR1 KGHSH, CDR2 LQKENI. The full variable domain, its missing parts supplied by reference TRBV18 and TRBJ1-6, is NAGVMQNPRHLVRRRGQEARLRCSPMKGHSHVYWYRQLPEEGLKFMVYLQKENIIDESGMPKERFSAEFPKEGPSILRIQQVVRGDSAAYFCASSPEGIHNSPLHFGNGTRLTVT.

This clonotype was detected a few times. The chain has TRBV12-3 or TRBV12-4 and TRBJ1-2; 8 bases match TRBD1. J lost 4 bases, V lost 6 bases, and 7 bases had no gene match. CDR3 length: 14 amino acids. The chain's CDR3 is CASRPTGESYGYTF. DNA of the CDR3: TGTGCCAGCAGACCGACAGGGGAGAGCTATGGCTACACCTTC.

The gene calls are TRBV28 and TRBJ1-1; D might be TRBD1 (6 bases). The germline V gene has CDR1 MDHEN and CDR2 SYDVKM. V was trimmed by 6 bases and J by 8 bases, leaving 10 bases between them. The CDR3 covers 11 residues. CDR3 nucleotides: TGTGCCAGCAGAGTGACAGGAGAAGCTTTCTTT. As protein: CASRVTGEAFF. Full variable domain (remainder filled in from reference TRBV28 and TRBJ1-1): DVKVTQSSRYLVKRTGEKVFLECVQDMDHENMFWYRQDPGLGLRLIYFSYDVKMKEKGDIPEGYSVSREKKERFSLILESASTNQTSMYLCASRVTGEAFFGQGTRLTVV.